These 25 T cell receptor beta chains share one sample of origin, sequenced in a study of OX40 agonist ivuxolimab in advanced cancers. The repertoire was sequenced with immunoSEQ multiplex PCR; TCRdb's copy has only in-frame clones and lacks some. The profile shows 65,000 to 80,000 clones, about 85% of them singletons. This specimen was CD4+ or CD8+ T cells sorted from blood, taken in a trial of the OX40 agonist ivuxolimab. These receptors were collected from an adult with an advanced solid tumor such as melanoma, head and neck, liver or kidney cancer.

The sample holds one count of this clone. This sequence joins TRBV7-6 and TRBJ2-3, with 11 bases aligning to TRBD2. Germline CDR1 is SGHVS and CDR2 is FNYEAQ. The CDR3 extends over 16 amino acids. Germline trimming cut 4 bases from V and 2 bases from J; bases unmatched to any gene: 5. Here the CDR3 reads CASSSRTSGSTDTQYF. The CDR3 DNA reads as TGTGCCAGCAGCTCCAGGACTAGCGGGTCCACAGATACGCAGTATTTT.

This chain uses TRBV14 with TRBJ2-6; D may be TRBD2 (6 bases). Trimming cost V 2 bases and J 0 bases, with 14 bases left between them. The CDR3 spans 18 residues. CDR1 SGHDN and CDR2 FVKESK come from the germline V gene. The CDR3 reads CASSQFRTISSGANVLTF. DNA of the CDR3: TGTGCCAGCAGCCAATTTAGGACTATTAGCTCTGGGGCCAACGTCCTGACTTTC.

CDR3: CASSSVAKSDTQYF. The CDR3 nucleotides read TGTGCCAGCAGTTCTGTAGCAAAGTCAGATACGCAGTATTTT. The chain recombines TRBV6-5 with TRBJ2-3; no clear D. CDR1 is MNHEY, CDR2 SVGAGI, per germline. CDR3 length equals 14 residues. Deletions cut 4 bases from V and 4 bases from J, with 12 bases between.

This chain uses TRBV6-5 with TRBJ1-5; D is uncertain. From germline, CDR1 is MNHEY and CDR2 SVGAGI. The CDR3 runs to 13 residues. V lost 7 bases and J lost 1, with 8 bases in between. The CDR3 bases are TGTGCCAGCATTTCACAGAGCAATCAGCCCCAGCATTTT. Protein: CASISQSNQPQHF.

J is TRBJ2-3 and V is TRBV5-1, with D perhaps being TRBD1 or TRBD2 (6 bases each). CDR1 is SGHRS and CDR2 is YFSETQ in the germline V gene. V was pared by 5 bases and J by 6 bases, with 10 bases between. The CDR3 totals 12 residues. Written as DNA, the CDR3 is TGCGCCAGCAGATCGGGGGCGGATACGCAGTATTTT. Translated, it gives CASRSGADTQYF. The variable domain in full, with the rest retrieved from reference TRBV5-1 and TRBJ2-3, is KAGVTQTPRYLIKTRGQQVTLSCSPISGHRSVSWYQQTPGQGLQFLFEYFSETQRNKGNFPGRFSGRQFSNSRSEMNVSTLELGDSALYLCASRSGADTQYFGPGTRLTVL.

The chain links TRBV5-1 to TRBJ2-7; 14 nucleotides line up with TRBD2. The length of the CDR3 is 15 residues. The ends lost 4 bases at V and 3 bases at J; junction bases unmatched: 3. The germline V gene has CDR1 SGHRS and CDR2 YFSETQ. CDR3 nucleotides: TGCGCCAGCAGCCGGGGACTAGCGGGAGTCTACGAGCAGTACTTC. Translation: CASSRGLAGVYEQYF.

The rearrangement uses TRBV27 and TRBJ1-1, with a possible D match to TRBD1 (6 bases). The V gene lost 3 bases and the J gene lost 1 base, with 15 bases spanning the gap. The germline V gene encodes CDR1 MNHEY and CDR2 SMNVEV (reference sequence). The CDR3 has 16 residues. The CDR3 is CASSFGGREPNTEAFF. In nucleotides, the CDR3 is TGTGCCAGCAGTTTCGGGGGCAGGGAGCCGAACACTGAAGCTTTCTTT.

This chain joins TRBV6-5 and TRBJ2-7, with unresolved D. The CDR3 sequence is 13 residues long. Germline lookup yields CDR1 MNHEY and CDR2 SVGAGI. This CDR3 reads CTSASGASYEQYF. Here the CDR3 DNA reads TGTACTTCAGCGTCGGGCGCTTCCTACGAGCAGTACTTC.

The chain carries TRBV6-5 and TRBJ2-7; TRBD2 might be the D (5 bases). CDR3 length equals 15 residues. With 3 bases removed from V and 0 bases from J, the gap between germline ends came to 12 bases. Germline V gene lookup returns CDR1 MNHEY and CDR2 SVGAGI. The CDR3 is CASSYASSFSYEQYF. DNA of the CDR3: TGTGCCAGCAGTTATGCTAGCAGCTTCTCCTACGAGCAGTACTTC.

The gene calls are TRBV5-6 and TRBJ2-7, with 9 bases lining up with TRBD1. The CDR3 consists of 15 residues. Germline CDR1 and CDR2: SGHDT and YYEEEE. Trimming took 5 bases from V and 3 from J; bases not matched to a gene: 9. The CDR3 here is CASRRTGVWDYEQYF. The DNA of the CDR3 is TGTGCCAGCAGACGGACAGGGGTGTGGGACTACGAGCAGTACTTC.

This chain connects TRBV7-9 to TRBJ2-5; D might be TRBD2 (7 bases). V lost 1 base to trimming and J lost 0 bases, with 12 bases between them. The CDR3 has 16 amino acids. CDR1 and CDR2 from the germline V gene are SEHNR and FQNEAQ (reference sequence). The CDR3 nucleotides read TGTGCCAGCAGCTTAGGGGCGGGGGCGTACCAAGAGACCCAGTACTTC. Residues: CASSLGAGAYQETQYF. Variable domain in full (rest from reference TRBV7-9 and TRBJ2-5): DTGVSQNPRHKITKRGQNVTFRCDPISEHNRLYWYRQTLGQGPEFLTYFQNEAQLEKSRLLSDRFSAERPKGSFSTLEIQRTEQGDSAMYLCASSLGAGAYQETQYFGPGTRLLVL.

This clone was observed a handful of times. The J gene is TRBJ2-5, the V gene TRBV7-2, with no clear D. CDR3 size: 14 residues. Germline CDR1 and CDR2: SGHTA and FQGNSA. V lost 1 base and J 4 bases, leaving 10 bases between the germline ends. The CDR3 spells CASSLGSRRETQYF. In DNA, the CDR3 is TGTGCCAGCAGCTTAGGGTCCAGGAGAGAGACCCAGTACTTC.

This chain joins TRBV2 and TRBJ2-2; D may be TRBD1 or TRBD2 (5 bases each). Germline V gene lookup returns CDR1 SNHLY and CDR2 FYNNEI. The CDR3 has 15 residues. Trimming pared 2 bases from V and 4 bases from J, leaving 11 bases between. The chain's CDR3 is CASSESARGTGELFF. The CDR3 DNA follows: TGTGCCAGCAGTGAATCTGCGAGGGGCACCGGGGAGCTGTTTTTT.

The V call is TRBV29-1, the J call TRBJ2-2; the D call may be TRBD1 or TRBD2 (5 bases each). Germline CDR1 is SQVTM and CDR2 is ANQGSEA. V gave up 4 bases and J gave up 3 bases, with 9 bases separating them. The CDR3 runs 13 residues. The CDR3 region is CSVGGDYTGELFF. CDR3 sequence (DNA): TGCAGCGTTGGAGGGGATTACACCGGGGAGCTGTTTTTT.

CDR3 sequence reads: CASSPRNAAELFF. CDR3 in DNA: TGTGCCAGCAGCCCCCGAAACGCCGCGGAGCTGTTTTTT. The chain joins TRBV7-3 to TRBJ2-2, with D unclear. Germline CDR1 reads SGHTA; CDR2 reads FQGTGA. The germline V and J ends were trimmed by 5 bases and 10 bases, with 14 bases remaining between them. This CDR3 spans 13 amino acids.

The V call is TRBV6-5, the J call TRBJ2-7, with unresolved D. The CDR3 consists of 14 residues. Per germline, CDR1 MNHEY and CDR2 SVGAGI. V lost 0 bases, J lost 6 bases, and 12 bases lay in between. CDR3 sequence: CASSYSSRVGEQYF. CDR3 in DNA: TGTGCCAGCAGTTACTCCTCCCGGGTGGGCGAGCAGTACTTC.

This chain joins TRBV30 and TRBJ2-5, with D possibly being TRBD1 (6 bases). The V and J ends lost 3 bases and 5 bases respectively, with 16 bases between them. Germline V gene sequence: CDR1 GTSNPN, CDR2 SVGIG (reference sequence). This CDR3 has 14 residues. The CDR3, as DNA: TGTGCCTGGAGCGATACAGGGATCGGGGAGACCCAGTACTTC. The encoded protein is CAWSDTGIGETQYF.

This clone is medium-sized (0.01 to 0.1%) in the sample. The V call is TRBV7-9, the J call TRBJ2-3; D gene unclear. The CDR3 runs 14 residues. The germline V gene has CDR1 SEHNR and CDR2 FQNEAQ (reference sequence). V was shortened by 1 base and J by 2 bases, with 7 bases between the two germline ends. The DNA of the CDR3 is TGTGCCAGCAGCTTAGGGATGCTCACAGATACGCAGTATTTT. It translates to CASSLGMLTDTQYF.

V is TRBV7-6 and J is TRBJ2-1, with D possibly being TRBD1 (6 bases). The V end lost 3 bases, the J end lost 4 bases, and 16 bases lay between the germline ends. The germline V gene has CDR1 SGHVS and CDR2 FNYEAQ. There are 16 residues in the CDR3. CDR3 sequence reads: CASSFQLGRGYNEQFF. The DNA of the CDR3 is TGTGCCAGCAGCTTCCAATTGGGCAGGGGTTACAATGAGCAGTTCTTC.

In its sample, this clone was seen many times. The chain links TRBV7-2 to TRBJ2-7, with TRBD1 matching over 9 bases. The CDR3 has 14 amino acids. In germline, CDR1 is SGHTA, CDR2 FQGNSA. V was clipped by 5 bases and J by 5 bases; unmatched bases: 7. The CDR3 DNA sequence: TGTGCCAGCAGCCCGGACAGGGGATGGCACGAGCAGTACTTC. This gives the protein CASSPDRGWHEQYF. Looking up the rest from reference TRBV7-2 and TRBJ2-7 gives the full variable domain: GAGVSQSPSNKVTEKGKDVELRCDPISGHTALYWYRQSLGQGLEFLIYFQGNSAPDKSGLPSDRFSAERTGGSVSTLTIQRTQQEDSAVYLCASSPDRGWHEQYFGPGTRLTVT.

The CDR3 spells CASSEYAGGSYEQYF. In DNA form, the CDR3 reads TGTGCCAGCAGTGAATATGCGGGAGGTTCCTACGAGCAGTACTTC. The chain has TRBV6-1 and TRBJ2-7; TRBD2 aligns across 8 bases. The ends lost 2 bases at V and 1 base at J; junction bases unmatched: 4. The CDR3 consists of 15 residues. CDR1 and CDR2 (germline): MNHNS, SASEGT.

This clone was observed once. The chain employs TRBV19 and TRBJ2-1; 9 nucleotides line up with TRBD1. Germline lookup yields CDR1 LNHDA and CDR2 SQIVND (reference sequence). V dropped 9 bases and J dropped 8; count of bases not matched to a gene: 8. CDR3 length equals 13 residues. CDR3 residues: CASRGTGRDEQFF. DNA of the CDR3: TGTGCCAGCAGAGGGACAGGGAGGGATGAGCAGTTCTTC.

The sample holds one count of this clone. The genes are TRBV7-9 and TRBJ1-1; no clear D. The CDR3 extends over 15 amino acids. Germline V gene data show CDR1 as SEHNR and CDR2 as FQNEAQ (reference sequence). V was shortened by 2 bases and J by 4 bases, with 14 bases between the two germline ends. This chain's CDR3 is CASSLRVEWSTEAFF. The CDR3 coding sequence is TGTGCCAGCAGCTTAAGGGTGGAGTGGAGCACTGAAGCTTTCTTT. Supplemented by reference TRBV7-9 and TRBJ1-1, the full variable domain reads DTGVSQNPRHKITKRGQNVTFRCDPISEHNRLYWYRQTLGQGPEFLTYFQNEAQLEKSRLLSDRFSAERPKGSFSTLEIQRTEQGDSAMYLCASSLRVEWSTEAFFGQGTRLTVV.

The chain recombines TRBV29-1 with TRBJ2-5; tentative D call: TRBD1 (6 bases). The CDR3 is made up of 14 amino acids. Germline V gene sequence: CDR1 SQVTM, CDR2 ANQGSEA. The germline V and J ends were trimmed by 5 bases and 1 base, with 14 bases remaining between them. The CDR3 DNA is TGCAGCGTTCGACAGGCGATCGTCCAAGAGACCCAGTACTTC. Its translation is CSVRQAIVQETQYF.

The V and J genes are TRBV21-1 and TRBJ2-3; the listed D gene, TRBD1, was not tested against the DNA. TRBV21-1 is given as a pseudogene. The CDR3 spans 15 residues. CDR3 bases: TGTGCCAGCAGCAAATCCAGGGGGAGCACAGATACGCAGTATTTT. It yields the protein CASSKSRGSTDTQYF.